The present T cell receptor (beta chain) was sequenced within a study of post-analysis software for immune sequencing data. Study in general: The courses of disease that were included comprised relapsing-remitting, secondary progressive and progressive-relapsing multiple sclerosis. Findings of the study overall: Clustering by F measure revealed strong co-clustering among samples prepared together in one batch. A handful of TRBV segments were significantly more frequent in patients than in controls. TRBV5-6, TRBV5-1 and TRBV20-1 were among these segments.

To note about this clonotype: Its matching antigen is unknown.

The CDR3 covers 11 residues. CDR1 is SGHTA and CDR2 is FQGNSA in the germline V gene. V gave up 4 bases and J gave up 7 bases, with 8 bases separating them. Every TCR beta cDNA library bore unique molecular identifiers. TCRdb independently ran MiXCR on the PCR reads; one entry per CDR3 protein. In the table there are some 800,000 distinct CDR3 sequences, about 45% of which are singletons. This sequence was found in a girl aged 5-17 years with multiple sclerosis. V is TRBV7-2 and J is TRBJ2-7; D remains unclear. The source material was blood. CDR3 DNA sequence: TGTGCCAGCAGCTCTCAGCTTGAGCAGTACTTC. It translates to CASSSQLEQYF.